This entry concerns a single TCR beta chain. J lost 5 bases, V lost 3 bases, and 8 bases had no gene match. The germline V gene encodes CDR1 SEHNR and CDR2 FQNEAQ (reference sequence). This CDR3 has 17 amino acids. This sample was included in a study of blood T cell repertoires in COVID-19. On the study more broadly: COVID-19 samples from acute and convalescent phases originated in the United States, Italy and Spain.

Measured with immunoSEQ multiplex PCR; TCRdb has only the in-frame clones, and not every one. Of 200,000 to 300,000 clones in the sample, approximately 86% were seen once. The clonotype originates from a woman between 55 and 75 years old who had recovered from COVID-19. V and J are TRBV7-9 and TRBJ2-1; 12 nucleotides line up with TRBD1. Sequencing used peripheral blood. CDR3 bases: TGTGCCAGCAGCTTGAACTACGGGACAGGGGGCAACAATGAGCAGTTCTTC. It is translated as CASSLNYGTGGNNEQFF.